These 30 T cell receptor beta chains were all obtained from the same sample, sequenced in a study of blood T cell repertoires in COVID-19. Only in-frame clones appear in the TCRdb table, and some are missing; sequencing was by immunoSEQ multiplex PCR. The sample carries about 70,000 clones, roughly 79% recorded once. Sequencing input: peripheral blood. Receptor source: a woman aged 70-85 years with acute or convalescent COVID-19.

CDR3 protein: CASSLGQGVSDTQYF. For the CDR3, the DNA is TGTGCCAGCAGCTTGGGACAGGGTGTGTCAGATACGCAGTATTTT. The chain couples TRBV5-8 to TRBJ2-3; the match to TRBD1 covers 7 bases. The CDR3 has 15 residues. V shed 0 bases and J 4 bases; nucleotides not matched to a gene: 5. The germline V gene has CDR1 SGHTS and CDR2 YDEGEE.

This clone was observed a handful of times. The same CDR3 is also encoded by other DNA sequences in this sample. This chain joins TRBV14 and TRBJ1-1; D gene ambiguous. V lost 2 bases and J 0 bases, leaving 7 bases between the germline ends. The germline gives CDR1 SGHDN, CDR2 FVKESK. The CDR3 runs 14 residues. The CDR3 region is CASSQPGMNTEAFF. CDR3 nucleotides: TGTGCCAGCAGCCAACCAGGAATGAACACTGAAGCTTTCTTT. Full variable domain (missing parts from reference TRBV14 and TRBJ1-1): EAGVTQFPSHSVIEKGQTVTLRCDPISGHDNLYWYRRVMGKEIKFLLHFVKESKQDESGMPNNRFLAERTGGTYSTLKVQPAELEDSGVYFCASSQPGMNTEAFFGQGTRLTVV.

The chain joins TRBV10-1 to TRBJ2-7; 15 nucleotides line up with TRBD2. The V gene's germline CDR1 is WNHNN and CDR2 SYGVQD (reference sequence). CDR3 length: 13 amino acids. V dropped 7 bases and J dropped 10; count of bases not matched to a gene: 5. In nucleotides, the CDR3 is TGCGCCAGCATTGGACTAGCGGGAGGGCCTCAGTACTTC. This gives the protein CASIGLAGGPQYF.

The chain links TRBV28 to TRBJ1-1, with TRBD1 matching over 7 bases. The CDR3 totals 13 residues. CDR1 and CDR2 (germline): MDHEN, SYDVKM. V was pared by 5 bases and J by 4 bases, with 4 bases of the junction left unmatched. The CDR3 is CASSTGVVTEAFF. Here the CDR3 DNA reads TGTGCCAGCAGTACAGGGGTCGTCACTGAAGCTTTCTTT.

In its sample, this clone was seen a few times. The chain is built from TRBV21-1 and TRBJ2-1; the table's D call, TRBD2, has no DNA check behind it. TRBV21-1 is tagged as a pseudogene. The CDR3 length is 20 residues. This chain's CDR3 is CASSKEGIDRLAGSYNEQFF. As DNA, the CDR3 is TGTGCCAGCAGCAAAGAAGGGATTGACCGACTAGCGGGTTCCTACAATGAGCAGTTCTTC.

The genes are TRBV28 and TRBJ1-5; no firm D call. Trimming took 8 bases from V and 0 from J, leaving 11 bases between them. Germline CDR1 reads MDHEN; CDR2 reads SYDVKM. The CDR3 sequence is 14 residues long. CDR3 DNA sequence: TGTGCCAGCCTCGGGGTAGATAGCAATCAGCCCCAGCATTTT. It yields the protein CASLGVDSNQPQHF.

This chain joins TRBV9 and TRBJ1-6, with 11 nucleotides matching TRBD1. The CDR3 loop spans 16 amino acids. V lost 4 bases to trimming and J lost 5 bases; unmatched junction nucleotides: 5. Germline V CDR1 and CDR2: SGDLS, YYNGEE. The CDR3 bases are TGTGCCAGCAGCCTCGGACAGGGGGCCAATAATTCACCCCTCCACTTT. Protein sequence: CASSLGQGANNSPLHF. Drawing the rest from reference TRBV9 and TRBJ1-6, the complete variable domain is DSGVTQTPKHLITATGQRVTLRCSPRSGDLSVYWYQQSLDQGLQFLIQYYNGEERAKGNILERFSAQQFPDLHSELNLSSLELGDSALYFCASSLGQGANNSPLHFGNGTRLTVT.

The chain links TRBV19 to TRBJ2-1, with TRBD1 matching over 9 bases. Trimming cost V 4 bases and J 7 bases; bases outside gene matches: 11. The CDR3 totals 16 residues. Germline V gives CDR1 LNHDA, CDR2 SQIVND (reference sequence). The CDR3 sequence: CASSRMGQGVGNEQFF. Written as DNA, the CDR3 is TGTGCCAGTAGTAGAATGGGACAGGGAGTGGGGAATGAGCAGTTCTTC.

For the CDR3, the DNA is TGTGCCAGCAGCTTAGCCACTAGCGGGGGGCAGTTCTTC. This sequence encodes CASSLATSGGQFF. The chain employs TRBV7-2 and TRBJ2-1; 11 nucleotides line up with TRBD2. CDR1 and CDR2 (germline): SGHTA, FQGNSA. Trimming cost V 0 bases and J 12 bases; bases outside gene matches: 1. The CDR3 is 13 amino acids.

The V and J genes are TRBV10-1 and TRBJ2-7; TRBD2 might be the D (6 bases). Germline V gene sequence: CDR1 WNHNN, CDR2 SYGVQD (reference sequence). The CDR3 is 14 amino acids. V dropped 6 bases and J dropped 2 bases, with 14 bases sitting between them. The CDR3 region is CASSPSGLPYEQYF. The CDR3 DNA is TGCGCCAGCAGCCCCTCGGGACTTCCCTACGAGCAGTACTTC.

This CDR3 is CASSYRTGDNRYTF. The CDR3 region has the DNA TGTGCCAGCAGTTATAGGACAGGGGATAATCGCTACACCTTC. The V call is TRBV6-5, the J call TRBJ1-2; 9 nucleotides align to TRBD1. Germline CDR1 MNHEY, CDR2 SVGAGI. This CDR3 is built from 14 residues. Trimming at V came to 3 bases and at J to 9 bases, leaving 8 bases not matched to a gene.

V and J are TRBV30 and TRBJ2-5, with 10 nucleotides matching TRBD2. The CDR3 covers 15 residues. Germline V CDR1 and CDR2: GTSNPN, SVGIG (reference sequence). Unmatched junction bases numbered 5, after V lost 2 bases and J lost 2 bases. The CDR3 DNA reads as TGTGCCTGGAGTATAGCGGGAGGTAGACAAGAGACCCAGTACTTC. Translation: CAWSIAGGRQETQYF.

The chain carries TRBV18 and TRBJ1-4; 11 bases line up with TRBD1. Germline V gives CDR1 KGHSH, CDR2 LQKENI. The CDR3 has 15 amino acids. V shed 3 bases and J 4 bases; nucleotides not matched to a gene: 1. CDR3 in amino acids: CASSPDRGHNEKLFF. The DNA for the CDR3 is TGTGCCAGCTCACCGGACAGGGGGCATAATGAAAAACTGTTTTTT. The full variable domain, in which reference TRBV18 and TRBJ1-4 provide the parts outside the CDR3, is NAGVMQNPRHLVRRRGQEARLRCSPMKGHSHVYWYRQLPEEGLKFMVYLQKENIIDESGMPKERFSAEFPKEGPSILRIQQVVRGDSAAYFCASSPDRGHNEKLFFGSGTQLSVL.

The chain joins TRBV19 to TRBJ1-4; possibly TRBD1 for D (5 bases). Germline V gives CDR1 LNHDA, CDR2 SQIVND (reference sequence). V lost 7 bases, J lost 7 bases, and 22 bases lay in between. This CDR3 is 16 amino acids long. CDR3: CASTGRRTTISEKLFF. CDR3 bases: TGTGCCAGTACTGGCCGTCGGACAACTATTAGTGAAAAACTGTTTTTT.

The V call is TRBV7-9, the J call TRBJ2-7, with TRBD1 as a possible D gene (6 bases). Deletions cut 2 bases from V and 5 bases from J, with 22 bases between. Germline V gene sequence: CDR1 SEHNR, CDR2 FQNEAQ (reference sequence). The CDR3 covers 17 residues. The CDR3 region has the DNA TGTGCCAGCAGCTTATCCGTCCGAACAGGGTCAAATCACGAGCAGTACTTC. Translation gives CASSLSVRTGSNHEQYF.

The chain couples TRBV28 to TRBJ1-4; D gene uncertain. This CDR3 is built from 15 residues. Germline V CDR1 and CDR2: MDHEN, SYDVKM. Trimming removed 5 bases from V and 10 bases from J, with 20 bases in between. This CDR3 is CASSGPGGNSGKLFF. CDR3 bases: TGTGCCAGCAGTGGACCGGGAGGGAACTCGGGAAAACTGTTTTTT.

This chain connects TRBV11-1 to TRBJ2-7; 7 nucleotides match TRBD2. J gave up 5 bases and V 4 bases, and 14 bases lay outside the gene matches. The CDR3 covers 16 residues. CDR1 and CDR2 from the germline V gene are SGHAT and FQDESV (reference sequence). CDR3 sequence: CASSSKGLADGNEQYF. The CDR3 DNA follows: TGTGCCAGCAGCTCAAAGGGGCTAGCGGATGGGAACGAGCAGTACTTC. Full variable domain (remainder filled in from reference TRBV11-1 and TRBJ2-7): EAEVAQSPRYKITEKSQAVAFWCDPISGHATLYWYRQILGQGPELLVQFQDESVVDDSQLPKDRFSAERLKGVDSTLKIQPAELGDSAMYLCASSSKGLADGNEQYFGPGTRLTVT.

The chain combines TRBV6-1 with TRBJ1-3; D is unresolved. The CDR3 consists of 15 residues. The germline gives CDR1 MNHNS, CDR2 SASEGT. The V and J ends lost 0 bases and 4 bases respectively, with 10 bases between them. CDR3 coding DNA: TGTGCCAGCAGTGAAGCGGGCCTGATGGGAAACACCATATATTTT. Its translation is CASSEAGLMGNTIYF.

Remarks on this clone: At one end the junction does not follow the germline gene, possibly because of a read error. This sequence joins TRBV28 and TRBJ2-3; TRBD2 aligns across 14 bases. Germline V gene lookup returns CDR1 MDHEN and CDR2 SYDVKM. CDR3 length: 17 residues. The CDR3 nucleotides are TGTGCCAGCGGGGAGGGGACTAGCGGGAGTAGGAAAGATAGGCAGTATTTT. Translation gives CASGEGTSGSRKDRQYF.

This clone turned up a few times. This chain joins TRBV18 and TRBJ2-7; D might be TRBD1 (5 bases). Germline CDR1 and CDR2: KGHSH and LQKENI. V lost 0 bases and J 1 base, leaving 10 bases between the germline ends. This CDR3 has 15 residues. The CDR3 DNA reads as TGTGCCAGCTCACCACCGAGCAGGGCTTCCTACGAGCAGTACTTC. It translates to CASSPPSRASYEQYF.

The chain has TRBV19 and TRBJ2-3; D unclear. V shed 3 bases and J shed 0 bases, with 10 bases lying between them. Germline V gene sequence: CDR1 LNHDA, CDR2 SQIVND (reference sequence). CDR3 length: 15 amino acids. This CDR3 is CASSMSLSSTDTQYF. The CDR3 nucleotides read TGTGCCAGTAGTATGAGTCTCTCTAGCACAGATACGCAGTATTTT. Filled out from reference TRBV19 and TRBJ2-3, the complete variable domain reads DGGITQSPKYLFRKEGQNVTLSCEQNLNHDAMYWYRQDPGQGLRLIYYSQIVNDFQKGDIAEGYSVSREKKESFPLTVTSAQKNPTAFYLCASSMSLSSTDTQYFGPGTRLTVL.

This clone was picked up one time. The gene calls are TRBV14 and TRBJ2-2, with 9 positions matching TRBD1. CDR1 is SGHDN, CDR2 FVKESK, per germline. The CDR3 consists of 18 residues. The V gene end was trimmed by 4 bases and the J gene end by 5 bases; junction bases not matched to a gene: 14. The CDR3 sequence: CASSRGGGTGSWTGELFF. CDR3 sequence (DNA): TGTGCCAGCAGCCGAGGAGGGGGGACAGGGAGTTGGACCGGGGAGCTGTTTTTT.

This clone occurred a few times. The chain joins TRBV15 to TRBJ2-7, with a tentative D call TRBD1 (6 bases). CDR3 size: 15 residues. V gave up 2 bases and J gave up 3 bases, with 14 bases separating them. Germline CDR1 LNHNV, CDR2 YYDKDF (reference sequence). The chain's CDR3 is CATSRTGTRHYEQYF. The CDR3 DNA is TGTGCCACCAGCAGAACCGGGACACGACACTACGAGCAGTACTTC.

The V and J genes are TRBV5-5 and TRBJ1-5; D gene ambiguous. Between the trimmed V and J ends, which lost 2 bases and 5 bases, there was a span of 14 bases. Germline V gene sequence: CDR1 SGHKS, CDR2 YYEKEE (reference sequence). The CDR3 runs to 15 residues. CDR3 amino acids: CASSFYSGRHQPQHF. CDR3 nucleotide sequence: TGTGCCAGCAGCTTCTACAGTGGCCGTCATCAGCCCCAGCATTTT.

The V and J genes are TRBV18 and TRBJ1-3; 7 bases agree with TRBD1. Germline loops: CDR1 KGHSH, CDR2 LQKENI. The CDR3 is 13 amino acids. J gave up 8 bases and V 6 bases, and 7 bases lay outside the gene matches. CDR3 amino acids: CASSYRGQDTIYF. The CDR3 DNA sequence: TGTGCCAGCTCGTATAGGGGGCAAGACACCATATATTTT.

The V gene is TRBV7-9, the J gene TRBJ2-1, with TRBD2 identical over 14 bases. Trimming cost V 0 bases and J 7 bases; bases outside gene matches: 8. In germline, CDR1 is SEHNR, CDR2 FQNEAQ (reference sequence). CDR3 length: 18 residues. The CDR3 region has the DNA TGTGCCAGCAGCTTAGCGAGGGGGGGACTAGCGGGAGATAATGAGCAGTTCTTC. Translation gives CASSLARGGLAGDNEQFF.

The gene calls are TRBV4-1 and TRBJ1-6, with 8 bases lining up with TRBD1. Trimming removed 4 bases from V and 9 bases from J; junction bases left unmatched: 8. CDR3 length: 15 amino acids. The germline V gene encodes CDR1 MGHRA and CDR2 YSYEKL. The CDR3 DNA follows: TGCGCCAGCAGCCCGGGACAGGTGATTGGTTCACCCCTCCACTTT. Amino acid sequence: CASSPGQVIGSPLHF.

J is TRBJ2-1 and V is TRBV28, with no clear D. Germline CDR1 is MDHEN and CDR2 is SYDVKM. CDR3 length equals 11 residues. The DNA of the CDR3 is TGTGGAGCTGGGTGGAGCAATGAGCAGTTCTTC. Protein product: CGAGWSNEQFF.

This chain connects TRBV19 to TRBJ1-2; no clear D gene. Trimming took off 2 bases at V and 2 bases at J, with 6 bases between the two ends. This CDR3 contains 13 residues. CDR1 and CDR2 (germline): LNHDA, SQIVND (reference sequence). The CDR3: CASSITENYGYTF. The CDR3 DNA reads TGTGCCAGTAGTATAACGGAGAACTATGGCTACACCTTC.

V usage is TRBV10-2 and J usage is TRBJ2-1; 9 bases match TRBD2. The J segment lost 0 bases and the V segment lost 6 bases, leaving 12 bases of the junction unmatched. This CDR3 spans 18 amino acids. CDR1 WSHSY and CDR2 SAAADI come from the germline V gene. CDR3 amino acids: CASREFSGSRSSYNEQFF. CDR3 DNA: TGCGCCAGCAGAGAATTTAGCGGGAGTAGGTCCTCCTACAATGAGCAGTTCTTC.